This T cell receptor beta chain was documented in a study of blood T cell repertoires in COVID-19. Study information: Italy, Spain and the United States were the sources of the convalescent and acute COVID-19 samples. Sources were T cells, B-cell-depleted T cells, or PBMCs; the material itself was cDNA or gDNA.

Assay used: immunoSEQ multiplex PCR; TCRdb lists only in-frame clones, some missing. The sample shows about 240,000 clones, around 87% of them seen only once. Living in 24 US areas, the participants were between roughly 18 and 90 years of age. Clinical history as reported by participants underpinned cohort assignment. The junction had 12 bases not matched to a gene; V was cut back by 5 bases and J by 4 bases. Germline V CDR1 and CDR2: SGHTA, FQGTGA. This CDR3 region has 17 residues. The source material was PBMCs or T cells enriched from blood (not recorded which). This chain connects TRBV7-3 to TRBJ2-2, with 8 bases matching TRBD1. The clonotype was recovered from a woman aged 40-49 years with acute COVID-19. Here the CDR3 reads CASSPAGGATSTGELFF. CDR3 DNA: TGTGCCAGCAGCCCAGCAGGGGGCGCAACGTCCACCGGGGAGCTGTTTTTT. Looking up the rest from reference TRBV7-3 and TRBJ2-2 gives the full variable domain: GAGVSQTPSNKVTEKGKYVELRCDPISGHTALYWYRQSLGQGPEFLIYFQGTGAADDSGLPNDRFFAVRPEGSVSTLKIQRTERGDSAVYLCASSPAGGATSTGELFFGEGSRLTVL.